This T cell receptor beta chain was captured by sequencing in a study of control samples from healthy donors and cancer patients. Germline V gene sequence: CDR1 SGHTA, CDR2 FQGNSA. The V segment lost 5 bases and the J segment 5 bases; nucleotides outside the gene matches: 4. The CDR3 has 15 amino acids. In its sample, this clone was seen once. Assay used: immunoSEQ multiplex PCR; TCRdb lists only in-frame clones, some missing. The sample has around 50,000 clones, more than 70% seen once; the top ten hold about 1.4%. V is TRBV7-2 and J is TRBJ1-5; TRBD1 agrees at 12 bases. The material sequenced was PBMCs. The TCR was taken from a middle-aged man with colorectal cancer. The chain's CDR3 is CASSPGTGGYQPQHF. CDR3 coding DNA: TGTGCCAGCAGCCCCGGGACAGGGGGCTATCAGCCCCAGCATTTT. The whole variable domain, remainder taken from reference TRBV7-2 and TRBJ1-5, is GAGVSQSPSNKVTEKGKDVELRCDPISGHTALYWYRQSLGQGLEFLIYFQGNSAPDKSGLPSDRFSAERTGGSVSTLTIQRTQQEDSAVYLCASSPGTGGYQPQHFGDGTRLSIL.